This T cell receptor (beta chain) was identified during a study of graft-versus-host responses after intestinal transplantation. Across the study: All recipients got anti-thymocyte globulin induction, then tacrolimus and steroids for roughly 3 years.

Using immunoSEQ multiplex PCR, the repertoire was profiled, and TCRdb retains in-frame clones only, with some absent. This sample has 100,000 to 110,000 clones, with roughly 87% found just once. Germline-derived CDR1 and CDR2 are LNHDA and SQIVND (reference sequence). This CDR3 region has 15 residues. The V gene end was trimmed by 6 bases and the J gene end by 4 bases; junction bases not matched to a gene: 9. Worth noting for this clone: The antigen is unknown.

This TCR came from a human donor who was the organ donor for an intestinal transplant. The rearrangement links TRBV19 to TRBJ2-7; 10 bases are shared with TRBD2. Sequenced here: unstimulated CD4+ T cells sorted from spleen or lymph node cells, sampled before transplant. The CDR3 spells CASSATGTSEYEQYF. CDR3 nucleotides: TGTGCCAGTAGCGCCACCGGGACTAGCGAGTACGAGCAGTACTTC.